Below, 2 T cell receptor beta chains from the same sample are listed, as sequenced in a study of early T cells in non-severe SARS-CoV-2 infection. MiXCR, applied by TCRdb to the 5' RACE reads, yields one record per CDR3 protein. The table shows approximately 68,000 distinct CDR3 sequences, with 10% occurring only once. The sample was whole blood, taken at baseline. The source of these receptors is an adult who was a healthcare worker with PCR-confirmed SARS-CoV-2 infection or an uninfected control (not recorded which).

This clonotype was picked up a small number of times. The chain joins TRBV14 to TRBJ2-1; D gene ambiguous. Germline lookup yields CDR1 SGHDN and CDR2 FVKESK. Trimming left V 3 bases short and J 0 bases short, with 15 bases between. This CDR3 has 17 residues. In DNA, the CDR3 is TGTGCCAGCAGCCAGATGACGCCGACTGGCTCCTACAATGAGCAGTTCTTC. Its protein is CASSQMTPTGSYNEQFF.

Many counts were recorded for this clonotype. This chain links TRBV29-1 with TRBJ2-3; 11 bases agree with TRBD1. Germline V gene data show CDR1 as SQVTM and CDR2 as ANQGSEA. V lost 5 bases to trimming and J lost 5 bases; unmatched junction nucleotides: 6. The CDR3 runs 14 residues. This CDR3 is CSVKGQGARDTQYF. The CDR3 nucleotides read TGCAGCGTTAAAGGACAGGGGGCGCGAGATACGCAGTATTTT.